This TCR beta chain was identified during a study of cytomegalovirus exposure and HLA in healthy donors. Across the study: Unique TCRs numbering roughly 85 million, obtained from HLA-typed donors, made up an early data release.

Amplification used 60 Vbeta primers and 13 Jbeta primers. This table comes from immunoSEQ multiplex PCR, and its TCRdb copy is limited to in-frame clones, with some not included. Here the sample spans about 140,000 clones, 76% being singletons. Study observations and caveats: According to the study, 160 or so TCR beta chains were cytomegalovirus-associated. Near-uniform donor sequencing depth was presumed by presence/absence analyses.

About this clone: Its antigen remains unidentified.

With V trimmed by 5 bases and J by 0 bases, 9 bases remained unmatched. The CDR3 extends over 17 amino acids. Per the germline V gene, CDR1 is MDHEN and CDR2 is SYDVKM. The origin of this receptor is a male donor in good health and CMV-seronegative. Sequencing was performed on PBMCs. The chain has TRBV28 and TRBJ1-3; 8 positions match TRBD1. The CDR3 spells CASSPWRTGISGNTIYF. CDR3 DNA sequence: TGTGCCAGCAGTCCCTGGCGGACAGGGATCTCTGGAAACACCATATATTTT.